The 16 T cell receptor beta chains below all came from one sample that was sequenced in a study of blood T cell repertoires in COVID-19. Sequencing used immunoSEQ multiplex PCR; TCRdb keeps in-frame clones, though not all of them. The sample shows around 130,000 clones, around 90% of them seen only once. Sequencing was done on a sample of peripheral blood. These receptors all come from a man aged 60 to 69 with active or convalescent COVID-19.

The chain combines TRBV18 with TRBJ1-1; TRBD1 agrees at 9 bases. Germline trimming cut 3 bases from V and 5 bases from J; bases unmatched to any gene: 7. This CDR3 has 15 residues. Per the germline V gene, CDR1 is KGHSH and CDR2 is LQKENI. The DNA for the CDR3 is TGTGCCAGCTCACCCCGGGACAGGGCAAGGACTGAAGCTTTCTTT. Encoded protein: CASSPRDRARTEAFF.

V gene TRBV9 combines with J gene TRBJ1-1, with D perhaps TRBD1 (6 bases). V lost 3 bases to trimming and J lost 1 base, with 13 bases between them. Germline assignment: CDR1 SGDLS and CDR2 YYNGEE. The length of the CDR3 is 15 residues. The CDR3 loop reads CASSEYPTGNTEAFF. CDR3 DNA: TGTGCCAGCAGCGAATACCCGACAGGGAACACTGAAGCTTTCTTT.

This chain connects TRBV10-3 to TRBJ2-5, with a tentative D call TRBD2 (5 bases). CDR1 is ENHRY and CDR2 is SYGVKD in the germline V gene. CDR3 size: 13 residues. With 3 bases removed from V and 5 bases from J, the gap between germline ends came to 10 bases. CDR3 nucleotide sequence: TGTGCCATCAGTGATGGAAGGAGGGAGACCCAGTACTTC. Encoded protein: CAISDGRRETQYF.

This clone was seen a single time. V gene TRBV6-5 combines with J gene TRBJ2-7, with 7 bases that match TRBD1. Trimming removed 5 bases from V and 4 bases from J; junction bases left unmatched: 2. The CDR3 consists of 12 residues. CDR1 is MNHEY and CDR2 is SVGAGI in the germline V gene. The CDR3 region has the DNA TGTGCCAGCAGTCCGACAGGGTACGAGCAGTACTTC. This encodes CASSPTGYEQYF.

The chain employs TRBV9 and TRBJ2-3; D unresolved. CDR3 length: 13 amino acids. V was shortened by 2 bases and J by 0 bases, with 4 bases between the two germline ends. Germline V gene data show CDR1 as SGDLS and CDR2 as YYNGEE. CDR3 nucleotide sequence: TGTGCCAGCAGCGTTACTAGCACAGATACGCAGTATTTT. Translation: CASSVTSTDTQYF.

V is TRBV28 and J is TRBJ2-4, with no clear D. CDR3 length equals 14 residues. The germline V and J ends were trimmed by 2 bases and 1 base, with 6 bases remaining between them. Germline CDR1 is MDHEN and CDR2 is SYDVKM. The CDR3 protein is CASSLLYAKNIQYF. The CDR3 nucleotides read TGTGCCAGCAGTTTACTCTATGCCAAAAACATTCAGTACTTC.

The chain recombines TRBV28 with TRBJ2-7; 8 nucleotides line up with TRBD1. V was pared by 6 bases and J by 2 bases, with 9 bases of the junction left unmatched. CDR3 length equals 15 residues. The germline CDR1 and CDR2 sequences are MDHEN and SYDVKM. The CDR3 DNA follows: TGTGCCAGCAGATACGGACAGGGATTTACCTACGAGCAGTACTTC. This translates into CASRYGQGFTYEQYF.

The chain carries TRBV12-5 and TRBJ2-1; weak D call: TRBD1 (5 bases). Looked up from germline, CDR1 is LGHNT and CDR2 is FRNRAP. This CDR3 contains 17 residues. With 4 bases removed from V and 0 bases from J, the gap between germline ends came to 16 bases. The CDR3 region has the DNA TGTGCTAGTGGTTACTCAGGGTGGGGAACCTCCTACAATGAGCAGTTCTTC. Its protein product is CASGYSGWGTSYNEQFF.

This clone was seen just once. CDR3 nucleotide sequence: TGTGCCAGCAGATATACAGGGAACACTGAAGCTTTCTTT. It specifies CASRYTGNTEAFF. This chain connects TRBV7-9 to TRBJ1-1; D may be TRBD1 (5 bases). Trimming took off 6 bases at V and 1 base at J, with 9 bases between the two ends. Germline values: CDR1 SEHNR, CDR2 FQNEAQ (reference sequence). The CDR3 runs to 13 residues.

The J gene is TRBJ2-2, the V gene TRBV18, with 9 bases lining up with TRBD1. V lost 5 bases to trimming and J lost 0 bases; unmatched junction nucleotides: 7. This CDR3 comprises 17 residues. Germline CDR1 is KGHSH and CDR2 is LQKENI. The CDR3 reads CASSDSTGGTNTGELFF. As DNA, the CDR3 is TGTGCCAGCTCAGACTCGACAGGGGGTACGAACACCGGGGAGCTGTTTTTT.

The chain links TRBV7-9 to TRBJ2-4; TRBD2 aligns across 7 bases. Germline CDR1 and CDR2: SEHNR and FQNEAQ (reference sequence). The CDR3 is made up of 16 amino acids. Trimming removed 3 bases from V and 4 bases from J; junction bases left unmatched: 9. CDR3 DNA sequence: TGTGCCAGCAGCTTCCTTCCCGGGACTACTAAAAACATTCAGTACTTC. The encoded protein is CASSFLPGTTKNIQYF.

The chain has TRBV11-3 and TRBJ2-3, with 10 bases aligning to TRBD2. The CDR3 is 17 amino acids. Germline CDR1 is SGHNT and CDR2 is YENEEA. The J segment lost 0 bases and the V segment lost 5 bases, leaving 8 bases of the junction unmatched. This CDR3 reads CASSMRTSGRSTDTQYF. DNA of the CDR3: TGTGCCAGCAGCATGAGGACTAGCGGAAGAAGCACAGATACGCAGTATTTT.

The rearrangement links TRBV27 to TRBJ1-2, with D unresolved. The CDR3 has 13 residues. Trimming pared 0 bases from V and 3 bases from J, leaving 5 bases between. Germline CDR1 is MNHEY and CDR2 is SMNVEV (reference sequence). CDR3 DNA: TGTGCCAGCAGTTTATCGGGAGACTATGGCTACACCTTC. It translates to CASSLSGDYGYTF.

This clone has a handful of counts. This chain links TRBV6-5 with TRBJ1-5, with D maybe TRBD1 (6 bases). The CDR3 has 15 amino acids. The V and J ends lost 2 bases and 1 base respectively, with 9 bases between them. The germline V gene encodes CDR1 MNHEY and CDR2 SVGAGI. CDR3: CASSYGGASNQPQHF. For the CDR3, the DNA is TGTGCCAGCAGTTACGGGGGCGCGAGCAATCAGCCCCAGCATTTT.

J is TRBJ1-1 and V is TRBV5-1, with no clear D. This CDR3 comprises 14 residues. Germline V gives CDR1 SGHRS, CDR2 YFSETQ. The germline V and J ends were trimmed by 0 bases and 3 bases, with 9 bases remaining between them. CDR3 bases: TGCGCCAGCAGCTTGGGGAGGAGTGACACTGAAGCTTTCTTT. Translating it yields CASSLGRSDTEAFF.

V usage is TRBV27 and J usage is TRBJ2-7, with 10 bases identical to TRBD2. V trimming: 1 base; J trimming: 6 bases; junction bases outside the gene matches: 6. CDR1 and CDR2 (germline): MNHEY, SMNVEV (reference sequence). The CDR3 sequence is 15 residues long. The CDR3 loop is CASSLFSLAGREQYF. CDR3 DNA: TGTGCCAGCAGTTTATTCTCACTAGCGGGACGCGAGCAGTACTTC.